The clone carrying this T cell receptor (beta chain) has more than one count but fewer than ten. Its antigen remains unknown. It was cDNA, reverse transcribed from extracted RNA, that served as the sequencing template. TCRdb's copy holds only in-frame clones and misses some; the assay was immunoSEQ multiplex PCR. The repertoire holds 200,000 to 250,000 clones, with more than 55% as singletons. The source of the sample is a study of CD8+ T cells in alopecia areata. Findings and caveats of the study: Clonality was higher in lesional than normal scalp, especially in alopecia totalis/universalis.

A FACSAria was used to sort CD4+ and CD8+ T cells. These cells came from PBMCs. Germline V lookup: CDR1 SEHNR, CDR2 FQNEAQ (reference sequence). CDR3 length: 13 residues. Trimming took off 5 bases at V and 7 bases at J, with 14 bases between the two ends. V gene TRBV7-9 combines with J gene TRBJ1-1; possibly TRBD1 for D (5 bases). The sequencing sample was made of CD8+ T cells sorted from blood. The origin of this receptor is a human donor in good health. The CDR3 is CASSPGALDEAFF. CDR3 bases: TGTGCCAGCAGCCCCGGGGCTCTTGATGAAGCTTTCTTT.